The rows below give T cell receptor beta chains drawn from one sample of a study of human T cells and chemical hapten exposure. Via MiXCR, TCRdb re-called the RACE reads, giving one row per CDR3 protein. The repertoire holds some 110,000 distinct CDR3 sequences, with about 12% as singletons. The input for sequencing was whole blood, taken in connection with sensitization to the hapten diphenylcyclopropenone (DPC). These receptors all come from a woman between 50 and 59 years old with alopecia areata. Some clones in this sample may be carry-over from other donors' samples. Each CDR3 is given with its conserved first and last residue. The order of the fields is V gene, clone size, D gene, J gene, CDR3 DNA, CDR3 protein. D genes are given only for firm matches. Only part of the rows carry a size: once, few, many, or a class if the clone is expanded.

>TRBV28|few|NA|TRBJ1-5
TGTGCCAGCAGCTATAACCGGGGTGGCAATCAGCCCCAGCATTTT
CASSYNRGGNQPQHF
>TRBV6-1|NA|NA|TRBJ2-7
TGTGCCAGCAGTCCGGGGGGACAGAGCTCCTACGAGCAGTACTTC
CASSPGGQSSYEQYF
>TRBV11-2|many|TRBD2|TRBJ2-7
TGTGCCAGCAGCTTCCTAGCGGGGGCCACCTACGAGCAGTACTTC
CASSFLAGATYEQYF
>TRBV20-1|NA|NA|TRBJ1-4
TGCAGTGCTTTAGCACCGTCAACCGAAAAACTGTTTTTT
CSALAPSTEKLFF
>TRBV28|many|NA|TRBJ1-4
TGTGCCAGCAGTTTTGAAAGCCCTCCCCGTGGAAAACTGTTTTTT
CASSFESPPRGKLFF
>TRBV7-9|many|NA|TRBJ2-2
TGTGCCAGCAGCTTTGCGACAGGCTACACCGGGGAGCTGTTTTTT
CASSFATGYTGELFF
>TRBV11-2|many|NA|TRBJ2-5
TGTGCCAGCACCCGGGGATTCGAGACCCAGTACTTC
CASTRGFETQYF
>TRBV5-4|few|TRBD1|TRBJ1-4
TGTGCCAGCAGCCAGGACAGGGGGGGTGAAAAACTGTTTTTT
CASSQDRGGEKLFF
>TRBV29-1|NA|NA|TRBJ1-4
TGCAGCGGCCGACAGGATAATGAAAAACTGTTTTTT
CSGRQDNEKLFF
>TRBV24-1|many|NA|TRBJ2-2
TGTGCCACCAGTGACCTGGACAGAGGAAACACCGGGGAGCTGTTTTTT
CATSDLDRGNTGELFF
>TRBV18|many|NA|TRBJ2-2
TGTGCCAGCTCACCTTCCCCAGGGACGAACACCGGGGAGCTGTTTTTT
CASSPSPGTNTGELFF
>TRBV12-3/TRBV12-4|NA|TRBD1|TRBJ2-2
TGTGCCAGCAGCTACGGGGTACGGACAGGGACGAGAACCGGGGAGCTGTTTTTT
CASSYGVRTGTRTGELFF
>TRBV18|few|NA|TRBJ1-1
TGTGCCAGCTCACCAATGCCAAGCACTGAAGCTTTCTTT
CASSPMPSTEAFF
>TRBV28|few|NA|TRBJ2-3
TGTGCCAGCAGTGGGGGCGGTGCAGATACGCAGTATTTT
CASSGGGADTQYF
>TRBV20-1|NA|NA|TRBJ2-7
TGCAGTGCTAGAGGCCCTTTGGGCGGTGAGCAGTACTTC
CSARGPLGGEQYF
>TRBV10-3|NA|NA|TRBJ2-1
TGTGCCACCGCGGGACGTATGGACAATGAGCAGTTCTTC
CATAGRMDNEQFF
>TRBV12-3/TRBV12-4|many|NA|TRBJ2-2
TGTGCCAGTTTGGGGACCCCTACGAACACCGGGGAGCTGTTTTTT
CASLGTPTNTGELFF
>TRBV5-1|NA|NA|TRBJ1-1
TGCGCCAGCAGGTGGGGCGGGAGTAGTAGCACTGAAGCTTTCTTT
CASRWGGSSSTEAFF
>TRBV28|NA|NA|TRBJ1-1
TGTGCCAGCAGTGGACCCGGCGGCACTGAAGCTTTCTTT
CASSGPGGTEAFF
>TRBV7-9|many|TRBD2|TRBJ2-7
TGTGCCAGCAGCCCCGGGACTAGCTCCTACGAGCAGTACTTC
CASSPGTSSYEQYF
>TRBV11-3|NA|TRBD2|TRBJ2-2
TGTGCCAGCAGTTATACTAGCGGGAGATCCGGGGAGCTGTTTTTT
CASSYTSGRSGELFF
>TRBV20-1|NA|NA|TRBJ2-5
TGCAGTGTCAGACCAGCGTTGGCCCAGTACTTC
CSVRPALAQYF
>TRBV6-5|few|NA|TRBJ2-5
TGTGCCAGCTCTATAGACAGCGTGGCTTTGGAGACCCAGTACTTC
CASSIDSVALETQYF
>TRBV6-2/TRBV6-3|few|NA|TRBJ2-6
TGTGCCAGCAGACCACCGGGGAGACTATACTCTGGGGCCAACGTCCTGACTTTC
CASRPPGRLYSGANVLTF
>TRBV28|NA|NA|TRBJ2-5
TGTGCCAGCAGTTCCCGGGACCCCAAAAGATCCCAGTACTTC
CASSSRDPKRSQYF
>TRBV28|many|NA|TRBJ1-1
TGTGCCAGCAGTTTGCTGAACACTGAAGCTTTCTTT
CASSLLNTEAFF
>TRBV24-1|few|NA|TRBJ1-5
TGTGCCACCAGTGCCCAGCGAAATCAGCCCCAGCATTTT
CATSAQRNQPQHF
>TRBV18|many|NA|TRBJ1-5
TGTGCCAGCTCACCAGATGGAGCGGGCCAGCCCCAGCATTTT
CASSPDGAGQPQHF
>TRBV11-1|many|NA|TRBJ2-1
TGTGCCAGCAGCGGCGGGACGCCAAGGAAGTTCTTC
CASSGGTPRKFF
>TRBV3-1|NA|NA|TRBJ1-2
TGTGCCAGCAGCCCCCCCTGGACGGAGGGCTATGGCTACACCTTC
CASSPPWTEGYGYTF
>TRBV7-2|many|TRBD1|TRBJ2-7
TGTGCCAGCAGCTGGACAGGGGCTAATGCGAACTACGAGCAGTACTTC
CASSWTGANANYEQYF
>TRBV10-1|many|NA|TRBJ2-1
TGCGCCAGCATCATCACGAGGCACCGCAATGAGCAGTTCTTC
CASIITRHRNEQFF